Sequencing of this TCR beta chain was carried out in a study of T cell responses to AZD1222 COVID-19 vaccine. Background on the study: The analysis combined second doses at about 4 or about 12 weeks. Study-level points and caveats: Reportedly, nearly half the spike-specific TCRs target unmutated variant regions. Baseline seropositives among AZD1222 recipients totaled only five or six. The donors showed a predominance of white British ancestry and of females, with possible underestimation of clonal diversity.

Comment on this clone: No antigen is known for it.

Using immunoSEQ multiplex PCR, the repertoire was profiled, and TCRdb retains in-frame clones only, with some absent. The sample shows over 120,000 clones, just over 90% of them seen only once. The germline gives CDR1 MNHEY, CDR2 SVGAGI. This CDR3 contains 14 residues. Trimming stripped 0 bases from V and 5 bases from J, with 5 bases between. The clonotype was recovered from an adult in good health. The sequenced sample was peripheral blood, obtained on day 0 of AZD1222 vaccination. The chain couples TRBV6-5 to TRBJ1-6; D unclear. The CDR3 region has the DNA TGTGCCAGCAGTTACTCCAGGAATAATTCACCCCTCCACTTT. Translated, it gives CASSYSRNNSPLHF.